The sequence of this TCR beta chain was determined in a study of shared clonotypes between healthy human individuals. The overall study: Per-donor plates numbered three CD4 naive, three CD4 memory, two CD8 naive and one CD8 memory.

As for this clone: The target antigen is unknown.

CDR1 and CDR2 (germline): SNHLY, FYNNEI. The CDR3 sequence is 13 residues long. Trimming took off 2 bases at V and 7 bases at J, with 8 bases between the two ends. Findings of the study overall: Clonotypes shared by all four donors outscored non-shared clonotypes in generation probability.

Only CD45RO-negative cells positively selected for CCR7 counted as naive CD8 cells, so terminally differentiated effector memory CD45RA+ cells were excluded. Repertoires were generated with immunoSEQ multiplex PCR, while TCRdb's copy carries only in-frame clones and drops some. The sample records over 2,000,000 clones, around 93% being singletons. Specimen: naive CD8+ T cells from PBMCs. This chain links TRBV2 with TRBJ1-4, with D uncertain. The source is a man between 18 and 35 years old in good health. Some clones in this sample may be carry-over from other donors' samples. The CDR3 sequence is CASSEKGGEKLFF. In DNA, the CDR3 is TGTGCCAGCAGTGAAAAGGGAGGTGAAAAACTGTTTTTT.